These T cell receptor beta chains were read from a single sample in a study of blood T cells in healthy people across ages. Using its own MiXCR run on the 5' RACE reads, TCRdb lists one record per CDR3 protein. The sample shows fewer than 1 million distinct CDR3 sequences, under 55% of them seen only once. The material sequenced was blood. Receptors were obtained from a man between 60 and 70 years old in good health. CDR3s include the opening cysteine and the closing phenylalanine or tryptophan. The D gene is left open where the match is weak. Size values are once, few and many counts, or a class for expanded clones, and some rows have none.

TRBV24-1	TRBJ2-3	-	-	CATSDLGADMQYF	TGTGCCACCAGTGATTTGGGGGCTGATATGCAGTATTTT
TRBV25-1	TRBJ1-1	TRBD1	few	CASSERGQGRNTEAFF	TGTGCCAGCAGTGAAAGGGGACAGGGGAGGAACACTGAAGCTTTCTTT
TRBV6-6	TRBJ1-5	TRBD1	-	CASRRQGVGNQLQHF	TGTGCCAGCAGAAGACAGGGGGTAGGCAATCAGCTCCAGCATTTT
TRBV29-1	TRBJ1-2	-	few	CSVEASGRDYGYTF	TGCAGCGTTGAGGCCTCGGGACGCGACTATGGCTACACCTTC
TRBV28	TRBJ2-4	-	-	CASSITGNQEQYF	TGTGCCAGCAGTATTACAGGGAATCAAGAGCAGTACTTC
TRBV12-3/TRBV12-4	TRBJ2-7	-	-	CASSLVDHNEQYF	TGTGCCAGCAGTTTAGTAGACCACAATGAGCAGTACTTC
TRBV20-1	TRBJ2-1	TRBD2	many	CSASTSGGADEQFF	TGCAGTGCTTCCACTAGCGGGGGGGCCGATGAGCAGTTCTTC
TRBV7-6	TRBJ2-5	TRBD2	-	CASSLVAAGDWLETQYF	TGTGCCAGCAGCTTAGTCGCCGCGGGAGACTGGTTAGAGACCCAGTACTTC
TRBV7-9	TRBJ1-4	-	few	CASSLGLGAHNEKLFF	TGTGCCAGCAGCTTAGGGTTGGGGGCTCATAATGAAAAACTGTTTTTT
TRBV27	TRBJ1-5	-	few	CASTTHRDNQPQHF	TGTGCCAGCACCACCCACAGGGACAATCAGCCCCAGCATTTT
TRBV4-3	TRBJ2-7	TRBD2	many	CASSQEVGGGTYEQYF	TGCGCCAGCAGCCAAGAGGTCGGCGGGGGTACCTACGAGCAGTACTTC
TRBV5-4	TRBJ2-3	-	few	CASNSGGTDTQYF	TGTGCCAGCAACTCGGGGGGCACAGATACGCAGTATTTT
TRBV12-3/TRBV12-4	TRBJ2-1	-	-	CASSSFLWAGSSYNEQFF	TGTGCCAGCAGTTCTTTTCTCTGGGCAGGGAGCTCCTACAATGAGCAGTTCTTC
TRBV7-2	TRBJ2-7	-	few	CASSLDWTVSYEQYF	TGTGCCAGCAGCTTAGATTGGACAGTCTCCTACGAGCAGTACTTC
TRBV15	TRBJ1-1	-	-	CATTTGMNTEAFF	TGTGCCACGACTACAGGGATGAACACTGAAGCTTTCTTT
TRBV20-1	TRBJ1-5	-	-	CSARRGDVGQPQHF	TGCAGTGCTAGAAGGGGGGACGTTGGTCAGCCCCAGCATTTT
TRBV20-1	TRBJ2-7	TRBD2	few	CSARGSGGSYEQYF	TGCAGTGCTAGAGGCAGCGGGGGCTCCTACGAGCAGTACTTC
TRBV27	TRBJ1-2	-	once	CASSSRGETNYGYTF	TGTGCCAGCAGTTCCCGTGGGGAGACTAACTATGGCTACACCTTC
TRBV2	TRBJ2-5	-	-	CASSDSGRLQETQYF	TGTGCCAGCAGTGACTCTGGGAGATTACAAGAGACCCAGTACTTC
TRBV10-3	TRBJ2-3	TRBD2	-	CAISDVAGDTDTQYF	TGTGCCATCAGTGACGTGGCGGGGGACACAGATACGCAGTATTTT
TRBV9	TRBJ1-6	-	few	CASSTGDHYNSPLHF	TGTGCCAGCTCCACGGGGGACCATTATAATTCACCCCTCCACTTT
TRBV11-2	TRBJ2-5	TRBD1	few	CASSLARAGTEETQYF	TGTGCCAGCAGCTTAGCTCGGGCAGGGACAGAGGAGACCCAGTACTTC
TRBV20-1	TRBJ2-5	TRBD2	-	CSARDRVKKGLGETQYF	TGCAGTGCTAGAGACCGGGTTAAAAAGGGACTAGGAGAGACCCAGTACTTC
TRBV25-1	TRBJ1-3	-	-	CASRPSGNTIYF	TGTGCCAGCAGGCCCTCTGGAAACACCATATATTTT
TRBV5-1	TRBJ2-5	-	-	CASSFDSQETQYF	TGCGCCAGCAGCTTTGACAGCCAAGAGACCCAGTACTTC
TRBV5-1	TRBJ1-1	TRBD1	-	CASSIQGAYMNTEAFF	TGCGCCAGCAGCATACAGGGGGCGTATATGAACACTGAAGCTTTCTTT
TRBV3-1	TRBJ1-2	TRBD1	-	CASSQVRDSPYGYTF	TGTGCCAGCAGCCAAGTAAGGGACAGCCCCTATGGCTACACCTTC
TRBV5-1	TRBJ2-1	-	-	CASSPGTQGIEQFF	TGCGCCAGCAGCCCCGGGACACAGGGCATTGAGCAGTTCTTC
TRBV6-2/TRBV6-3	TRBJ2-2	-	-	CASSFHQKNTGELFF	TGTGCCAGCAGTTTCCATCAGAAGAACACCGGGGAGCTGTTTTTT
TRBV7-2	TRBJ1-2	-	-	CASSLVGGSTNYGYTF	TGTGCCAGCAGCTTAGTGGGGGGGTCCACTAACTATGGCTACACCTTC
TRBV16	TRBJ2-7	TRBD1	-	CASSQSDRGYYEQYF	TGTGCCAGCAGCCAATCTGACAGGGGCTACTACGAGCAGTACTTC
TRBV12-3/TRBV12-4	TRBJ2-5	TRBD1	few	CASSLRGGPQYF	TGTGCCAGCAGTTTGAGAGGGGGCCCGCAGTACTTC
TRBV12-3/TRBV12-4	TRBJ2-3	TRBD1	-	CASSLATGYTDTQYF	TGTGCCAGCAGTTTAGCGACAGGGTATACAGATACGCAGTATTTT
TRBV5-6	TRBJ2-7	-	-	CASSFRAYSYEQYF	TGTGCCAGCAGCTTTCGGGCCTACTCCTACGAGCAGTACTTC
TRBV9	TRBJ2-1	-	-	CASSHPRDARRSYNEQFF	TGTGCCAGCAGTCATCCTCGGGACGCCAGACGCTCCTACAATGAGCAGTTCTTC
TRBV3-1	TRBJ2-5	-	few	CASSLSLGLQETQYF	TGTGCCAGCAGCCTATCGCTGGGATTACAAGAGACCCAGTACTTC
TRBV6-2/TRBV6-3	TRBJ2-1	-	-	CASKSPGGGYNEQFF	TGTGCCAGCAAGAGCCCCGGGGGAGGCTACAATGAGCAGTTCTTC